A single sample gave rise to the 15 T cell receptor beta chains below, sequenced in a study of blood T cell repertoires in COVID-19. Sequencing was performed with immunoSEQ multiplex PCR; in TCRdb, only in-frame clones are kept and a portion is missing. Among about 170,000 clones listed, roughly nine tenths were seen once. The specimen was peripheral blood. Receptor source: a woman in her sixties or seventies with COVID-19, enrolled during active disease.

The chain has TRBV21-1 and TRBJ1-3. TRBV21-1 is marked as a pseudogene. The CDR3 loop spans 23 amino acids. The CDR3 nucleotides read TGTGCCAGCAGTCCGGGTGCAAGACCGAGGACGGGCTTACTAGTACCCTCTGGAAACACCATATATTTT. Protein product: CASSPGARPRTGLLVPSGNTIYF.

J is TRBJ2-7 and V is TRBV27, with a possible D match to TRBD1 (6 bases). The V end lost 6 bases, the J end lost 3 bases, and 24 bases lay between the germline ends. Germline V lookup: CDR1 MNHEY, CDR2 SMNVEV (reference sequence). This CDR3 has 17 residues. The CDR3 loop reads CASRYNRESLGIYEQYF. In nucleotides, the CDR3 is TGTGCCAGCAGATATAACAGGGAGAGTTTGGGGATCTACGAGCAGTACTTC.

The V call is TRBV10-1, the J call TRBJ2-4, with TRBD1 identical over 10 bases. Per germline, CDR1 WNHNN and CDR2 SYGVQD (reference sequence). Losses at the gene ends were 4 bases for V and 11 bases for J; bases not matched to a gene: 5. This CDR3 has 13 amino acids. CDR3 bases: TGCGCCAGCAGTGCAGGACAGGGGGATGTTCAGTACTTC. The encoded protein is CASSAGQGDVQYF.

The chain recombines TRBV27 with TRBJ2-7; D possibly corresponds to TRBD1 (5 bases). Looked up from germline, CDR1 is MNHEY and CDR2 is SMNVEV (reference sequence). CDR3 length: 14 amino acids. Between the trimmed V and J ends, which lost 4 bases and 7 bases, there was a span of 17 bases. As DNA, the CDR3 is TGTGCCAGCAGTTCACTGGCGAGGACACAGGAGCAGTACTTC. Its protein is CASSSLARTQEQYF.

The rearrangement links TRBV19 to TRBJ1-1; D remains ambiguous. Per germline, CDR1 LNHDA and CDR2 SQIVND (reference sequence). V shed 1 base and J shed 0 bases, with 9 bases lying between them. This CDR3 has 15 residues. The chain's CDR3 is CASSIVADLNTEAFF. CDR3 DNA: TGTGCCAGTAGTATAGTAGCAGACCTGAACACTGAAGCTTTCTTT. Full variable domain (outside the CDR3, taken from reference TRBV19 and TRBJ1-1): DGGITQSPKYLFRKEGQNVTLSCEQNLNHDAMYWYRQDPGQGLRLIYYSQIVNDFQKGDIAEGYSVSREKKESFPLTVTSAQKNPTAFYLCASSIVADLNTEAFFGQGTRLTVV.

The chain is built from TRBV6-1 and TRBJ2-7, with D unresolved. Germline CDR1 is MNHNS and CDR2 is SASEGT. The CDR3 runs 14 residues. V lost 0 bases and J 3 bases, leaving 9 bases between the germline ends. The CDR3 loop reads CASSEATDLYEQYF. The DNA of the CDR3 is TGTGCCAGCAGTGAAGCGACTGATCTCTACGAGCAGTACTTC.

The V and J genes are TRBV27 and TRBJ1-4, with a tentative D call TRBD1 (5 bases). CDR3 length: 15 residues. V gave up 4 bases and J gave up 8 bases, with 17 bases separating them. In germline, CDR1 is MNHEY, CDR2 SMNVEV (reference sequence). CDR3 residues: CASSSNTGVGEKLFF. CDR3 DNA: TGTGCCAGCAGTTCTAACACGGGGGTTGGAGAAAAACTGTTTTTT.

This rearrangement joins TRBV6-5 to TRBJ1-6, with D uncertain. Germline lookup yields CDR1 MNHEY and CDR2 SVGAGI. This CDR3 is 16 amino acids long. V was cut by 1 base and J by 0 bases, with 7 bases left in between. CDR3 sequence: CASSYLHLSYNSPLHF. The CDR3 nucleotides are TGTGCCAGCAGTTACTTACACCTCTCCTATAATTCACCCCTCCACTTT.

This clone appeared once. The rearrangement joins TRBV6-1 to TRBJ1-4, with TRBD1 matching over 11 bases. CDR1 is MNHNS and CDR2 is SASEGT in the germline V gene. This CDR3 spans 14 amino acids. V lost 1 base, J lost 8 bases, and 0 bases stayed unmatched. CDR3 bases: TGTGCCAGCAGTGAAGGGACAGGGGGCGAAAAACTGTTTTTT. Its protein is CASSEGTGGEKLFF.

This chain connects TRBV6-5 to TRBJ2-4; D possibly corresponds to TRBD2 (7 bases). The germline V gene encodes CDR1 MNHEY and CDR2 SVGAGI. The CDR3 spans 13 residues. Trimming pared 6 bases from V and 9 bases from J, leaving 15 bases between. In DNA form, the CDR3 reads TGTGCCAGCAGCGCCCCGGGGGGCGGCATTCAGTACTTC. Translated: CASSAPGGGIQYF.

The gene calls are TRBV5-1 and TRBJ1-2; D gene uncertain. Trimming took 0 bases from V and 4 from J, leaving 4 bases between them. There are 12 residues in the CDR3. CDR1 is SGHRS and CDR2 is YFSETQ in the germline V gene. The CDR3 loop is CASSLDRYGYTF. The CDR3 nucleotides read TGCGCCAGCAGCTTGGATCGCTATGGCTACACCTTC. The entire variable domain, with the rest obtained from reference TRBV5-1 and TRBJ1-2, is as follows: KAGVTQTPRYLIKTRGQQVTLSCSPISGHRSVSWYQQTPGQGLQFLFEYFSETQRNKGNFPGRFSGRQFSNSRSEMNVSTLELGDSALYLCASSLDRYGYTFGSGTRLTVV.

The chain has TRBV3-1 (or the pseudogene TRBV3-2) and TRBJ2-3; 7 nucleotides align to TRBD2. V trimming: 0 bases; J trimming: 2 bases; junction bases outside the gene matches: 11. Germline CDR1 reads LGHDT; CDR2 reads YNNKEL (reference sequence). The CDR3 runs to 18 residues. The CDR3: CASSQDLKERDFTDTQYF. Written as DNA, the CDR3 is TGTGCCAGCAGCCAAGATCTAAAGGAGCGGGACTTCACAGATACGCAGTATTTT.

The chain employs TRBV5-4 and TRBJ1-1; 11 bases are a match to TRBD1. The ends lost 5 bases at V and 3 bases at J; junction bases unmatched: 12. The CDR3 is made up of 17 amino acids. Germline lookup yields CDR1 SGHNT and CDR2 YYREEE (reference sequence). The CDR3 region has the DNA TGTGCCAGCAGACGGCGGACAGGGGGCGCCTTCCACACTGAAGCTTTCTTT. It encodes CASRRRTGGAFHTEAFF.

This sequence joins TRBV19 and TRBJ2-5, with 9 bases fitting TRBD1. This CDR3 is 15 amino acids long. V shed 4 bases and J 4 bases; nucleotides not matched to a gene: 7. Germline V gives CDR1 LNHDA, CDR2 SQIVND (reference sequence). CDR3 in DNA: TGTGCCAGTAGTAGGGGACAGGGAATTCCAGAGACCCAGTACTTC. Residues: CASSRGQGIPETQYF.

The chain employs TRBV7-8 and TRBJ2-7; 11 nucleotides line up with TRBD2. The CDR3 runs 17 residues. Germline V gene lookup returns CDR1 SGHVS and CDR2 FQNEAQ. V shed 6 bases and J 0 bases; nucleotides not matched to a gene: 10. The CDR3 DNA follows: TGTGCCAGCAGGACGAGTGTTCTAGCGGGAGGCTCCTACGAGCAGTACTTC. It codes for CASRTSVLAGGSYEQYF.